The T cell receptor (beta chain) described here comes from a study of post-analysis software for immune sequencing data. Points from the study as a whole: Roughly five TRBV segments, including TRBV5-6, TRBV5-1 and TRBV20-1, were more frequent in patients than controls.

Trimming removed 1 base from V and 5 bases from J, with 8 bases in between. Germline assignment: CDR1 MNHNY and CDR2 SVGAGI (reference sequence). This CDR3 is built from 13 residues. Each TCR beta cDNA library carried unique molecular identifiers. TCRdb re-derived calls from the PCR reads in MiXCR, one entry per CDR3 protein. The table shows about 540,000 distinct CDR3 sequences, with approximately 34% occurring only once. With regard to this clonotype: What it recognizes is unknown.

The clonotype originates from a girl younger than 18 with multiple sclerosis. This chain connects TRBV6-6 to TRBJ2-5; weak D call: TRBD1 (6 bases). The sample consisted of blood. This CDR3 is CASSYWGPETQYF. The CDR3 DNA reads TGTGCCAGCAGTTACTGGGGGCCGGAGACCCAGTACTTC.